A single sample is the source of the 16 T cell receptor beta chains below, sequenced in a study of T cell responses to AZD1222 COVID-19 vaccine. The data were produced by immunoSEQ multiplex PCR, yet TCRdb's version contains in-frame clones alone and is incomplete. The table includes about 180,000 clones, around 90% detected once. The sample in question was peripheral blood, obtained on day 0 of AZD1222 vaccination. The receptors were sampled from an adult in good health.

The chain links TRBV2 to TRBJ2-1; 7 bases agree with TRBD2. This CDR3 is 12 amino acids long. The junction had 11 bases not matched to a gene; V was cut back by 11 bases and J by 10 bases. Germline V gene sequence: CDR1 SNHLY, CDR2 FYNNEI. CDR3 DNA: TGTGCCCGTCGAAGGAGAGCGGGGGAGCAGTTCTTC. Its protein product is CARRRRAGEQFF.

This chain connects TRBV4-1 to TRBJ2-1, with TRBD1 matching 7 bases. The CDR3 consists of 18 residues. Germline V gene lookup returns CDR1 MGHRA and CDR2 YSYEKL. The J segment lost 7 bases and the V segment lost 2 bases, leaving 17 bases of the junction unmatched. The CDR3 is CASSQSTSPGQWGNEQFF. The DNA for the CDR3 is TGCGCCAGCAGCCAATCTACTTCCCCGGGACAGTGGGGGAATGAGCAGTTCTTC.

The genes are TRBV27 and TRBJ1-2; 7 nucleotides align to TRBD1. CDR3 length equals 18 residues. Germline CDR1 is MNHEY and CDR2 is SMNVEV (reference sequence). With V trimmed by 5 bases and J by 0 bases, 15 bases remained unmatched. Here the CDR3 reads CASSLSALGQSANYGYTF. CDR3 DNA sequence: TGTGCCAGCAGTCTTTCCGCCCTGGGACAGTCCGCTAACTATGGCTACACCTTC.

The V call is TRBV27, the J call TRBJ2-7; the D gene is possibly TRBD2 (6 bases). CDR1 and CDR2 (germline): MNHEY, SMNVEV (reference sequence). The CDR3 extends over 15 amino acids. Trimming shortened V by 3 bases and J by 0 bases, and 12 bases separated the two germline ends. CDR3 bases: TGTGCCAGCAGTTTGAGTATAGCGGCCTCCTACGAGCAGTACTTC. Residues: CASSLSIAASYEQYF.

This chain links TRBV11-3 with TRBJ2-1, with TRBD2 identical over 12 bases. CDR3 length: 18 amino acids. CDR1 and CDR2 (germline): SGHNT, YENEEA. The J segment lost 1 base and the V segment lost 4 bases, leaving 8 bases of the junction unmatched. This CDR3 reads CASSSTSGGPKSYNEQFF. Here the CDR3 DNA reads TGTGCCAGCAGCTCGACTAGCGGGGGCCCCAAGTCCTACAATGAGCAGTTCTTC.

The rearrangement joins TRBV5-1 to TRBJ2-5; 7 positions match TRBD2. V trimming: 3 bases; J trimming: 4 bases; junction bases outside the gene matches: 6. The CDR3 is made up of 14 amino acids. CDR1 is SGHRS and CDR2 is YFSETQ in the germline V gene. This CDR3 is CASSSPVAGETQYF. The DNA for the CDR3 is TGCGCCAGCAGCTCGCCCGTAGCGGGAGAGACCCAGTACTTC.

This chain uses TRBV13 with TRBJ2-7; D is perhaps TRBD2 (5 bases). The CDR3 sequence is 16 residues long. Trimming shortened V by 5 bases and J by 3 bases, and 20 bases separated the two germline ends. Germline V gene data show CDR1 as PRHDT and CDR2 as FYEKMQ (reference sequence). The CDR3 DNA sequence: TGTGCCAGCAGCCGTCCCCAGGTCGGTGGGAGCTACGAGCAGTACTTC. This translates into CASSRPQVGGSYEQYF.

This clone was recorded only once. V is TRBV21-1 and J is TRBJ1-5. TRBV21-1 is a known pseudogene. The CDR3 spans 14 residues. CDR3 sequence (DNA): TGTGCCAGCAGGCCCCTACATAGCAATCAGCCCCAGCATTTT. It translates to CASRPLHSNQPQHF.

The J gene is TRBJ2-1, the V gene TRBV3-1 (or the pseudogene TRBV3-2); 14 positions match TRBD2. The V and J ends lost 7 bases and 12 bases, in that order; junction bases with no gene match: 11. CDR3 size: 15 residues. Germline CDR1 and CDR2: LGHDT and YNNKEL (reference sequence). CDR3 protein: CASTPGLAGAIGQFF. The CDR3 bases are TGTGCCAGCACCCCGGGACTAGCGGGAGCCATCGGGCAGTTCTTC.

V usage is TRBV10-1 and J usage is TRBJ1-5; TRBD1 is a possible D gene (5 bases). The V end lost 5 bases, the J end lost 4 bases, and 9 bases lay between the germline ends. CDR1 and CDR2 (germline): WNHNN, SYGVQD (reference sequence). CDR3 length equals 13 residues. CDR3 nucleotide sequence: TGCGCCAGCAGTTCGGGGCCAAATCAGCCCCAGCATTTT. This encodes CASSSGPNQPQHF.

The gene calls are TRBV28 and TRBJ2-7; D is ambiguous. Germline V lookup: CDR1 MDHEN, CDR2 SYDVKM. The CDR3 runs to 12 residues. Trimming shortened V by 3 bases and J by 4 bases, and 7 bases separated the two germline ends. This CDR3 reads CASSLSKYEQYF. In DNA, the CDR3 is TGTGCCAGCAGTTTGTCGAAATACGAGCAGTACTTC.

The V gene is TRBV28, the J gene TRBJ1-1, with 7 bases matching TRBD1. The CDR3 contains 15 residues. V gave up 4 bases and J gave up 4 bases; unmatched junction bases: 9. The germline V gene encodes CDR1 MDHEN and CDR2 SYDVKM. DNA for the CDR3: TGTGCCAGCAGTTCGACGGGACAGAAGTTCACTGAAGCTTTCTTT. This codes for CASSSTGQKFTEAFF.

For the CDR3, the DNA is TGTGCCAGCAGTGAGGACAGCTTCTACAATGAGCAGTTCTTC. Protein: CASSEDSFYNEQFF. This sequence joins TRBV2 and TRBJ2-1, with a weak D call TRBD1 (6 bases). Trimming took off 3 bases at V and 3 bases at J, with 9 bases between the two ends. Germline-derived CDR1 and CDR2 are SNHLY and FYNNEI. The CDR3 is made up of 14 amino acids.

The J gene is TRBJ2-2, the V gene TRBV4-1, with a weak D call TRBD2 (6 bases). V lost 4 bases to trimming and J lost 1 base, with 13 bases between them. The germline V gene has CDR1 MGHRA and CDR2 YSYEKL. The CDR3 contains 16 residues. The CDR3 nucleotides are TGCGCCAGCAGCCGGTTAGCGGATAAGAACACCGGGGAGCTGTTTTTT. Its translation: CASSRLADKNTGELFF.

This chain links TRBV20-1 with TRBJ2-1; maybe TRBD2 (6 bases). The CDR3 is 20 amino acids. Germline CDR1 is DFQATT and CDR2 is SNEGSKA (reference sequence). V gave up 3 bases and J gave up 0 bases, with 27 bases separating them. The CDR3 sequence: CSASPASGRYGISSYNEQFF. In DNA form, the CDR3 reads TGCAGTGCTAGTCCTGCGTCCGGGAGATACGGGATAAGCTCCTACAATGAGCAGTTCTTC.

The sample holds a few counts of this clone. The chain combines TRBV27 with TRBJ1-2, with D possibly being TRBD1 (5 bases). The V end lost 4 bases, the J end lost 0 bases, and 9 bases lay between the germline ends. This CDR3 comprises 14 residues. Germline V lookup: CDR1 MNHEY, CDR2 SMNVEV (reference sequence). In DNA form, the CDR3 reads TGTGCCAGCAGTTCCAGGGAACCTAACTATGGCTACACCTTC. This encodes CASSSREPNYGYTF.